The 2 T cell receptor beta chains below were found in one sample sequenced in a study of blood T cell repertoires in COVID-19. Libraries were prepared by immunoSEQ multiplex PCR; TCRdb keeps only in-frame clonotypes and omits some of them. Found here are more than 200,000 clones, around nine tenths of them singletons; the top ten hold approximately 3.3%. Sequences were obtained from peripheral blood. These receptors all come from a man younger than 30 with active or convalescent COVID-19.

V usage is TRBV5-1 and J usage is TRBJ1-5, with D possibly being TRBD1 (5 bases). The V gene's germline CDR1 is SGHRS and CDR2 YFSETQ. The CDR3 runs to 15 residues. Trimming cost V 6 bases and J 1 base, with 14 bases left between them. CDR3 nucleotides: TGCGCCAGCATCGCGGGGGGACTCAGCAATCAGCCCCAGCATTTT. This encodes CASIAGGLSNQPQHF.

The chain uses TRBV2 and TRBJ1-2; D ambiguous. The germline V and J ends were trimmed by 3 bases and 7 bases, with 9 bases remaining between them. This CDR3 spans 12 amino acids. Germline V gene sequence: CDR1 SNHLY, CDR2 FYNNEI. CDR3 residues: CASSEIPGGYTF. The CDR3 region has the DNA TGTGCCAGCAGTGAGATCCCAGGTGGCTACACCTTC.